This TCR beta chain emerged from a study of cytomegalovirus exposure and HLA in healthy donors (dated by TCRdb to 2015 to 2018). Broadly, across the study: According to an earlier analysis of several hundred of the donors, about 180 million T cells yielded over 100 million unique TCR beta sequences and 276 Gb of sequence data. Around 320 gigabases of sequencing data and tens of millions of unique TCR sequences were included in an early release covering around 650 HLA-typed donors. Of the 300 to 500 genotyped donors, 80% to 90% were placed in the genetic ancestry cluster associated with self-reported Caucasian donors. The aim of the study was to test whether cataloging public T cell receptors could identify signatures of past pathogen exposure. The study profiled the T cell repertoires of hundreds of subjects by immunosequencing and related them to cytomegalovirus serostatus. Besides the first cohort of around 700 subjects, a separate validation cohort made up of roughly 120 different subjects was used. High-throughput TCR immunosequencing, statistical association of individual TCRs with disease status, and machine learning were combined to predict cytomegalovirus infection status. A later analysis re-analyzed previously published TCR beta repertoires from 666 donors and added high-resolution HLA genotyping to study TCR occurrence patterns. Rather than using new phenotypic data, the later analysis identified candidate immune exposures from TCR beta sequences and from how often those sequences occurred across donors. An earlier analysis of around 640 of the donors used high-throughput TCR beta sequencing to judge whether each TCR beta V gene segment behaved as functional or pseudogenic. Alongside the repertoire data, information on donor age, sex, ethnicity and CMV serostatus was compiled. A later genetic analysis took genome-wide SNP genotypes for about three fifths of the 666 donors and used that subset as a discovery cohort. Every repertoire in the discovery cohort had been generated on one and the same sequencing platform. HLA typing covered class I and class II loci at four-digit resolution. The number of donors typed differed by locus, with about 620-630 for A, B, C, DRB1 and DQB1, about 500 for DQA1, nearly 610 for DPA1, and 400 to 490 for DPB1. Roughly five DR-DQ haplotypes were handled as single units for association and clustering, since linkage in the cohort was strong. On average, 235,054 unique TCR beta nucleotide sequences were sequenced per donor among some 420 genotyped donors of the cohort, with 15% to 20% of those sequences being non-productive. The paper as a whole reports these results and caveats: An association between a missense DCLRE1C variant and V-gene and J-gene trimming of TCR beta chains was found in a later genetic analysis and replicated in an independent cohort. A cluster of highly shared sequence variants was judged likely to be a technical artifact of the sequencing pipeline. Assigning TCR associations to individual alleles was difficult when HLA alleles, especially DR and DQ, strongly co-occurred. In a later genetic analysis, fewer N-insertions in productive TCRs were reported among donors in an Asian-associated ancestry cluster than the roughly 700-donor mean. The study listed over 150 TCR beta chains as associated with cytomegalovirus. A further reported finding was that TCR beta sequences accurately predicted the HLA-A and HLA-B alleles for most subjects in the first cohort. In vitro tests confirmed that three of the cytomegalovirus-associated TCR beta chains recognize cytomegalovirus antigens. Most TCR sequences were observed very rarely across donors, whereas some public TCRs were present in many individuals. Some IMGT-functional V segments, including TRBV6-2 and TRBV6-3, could not be distinguished by the 87-base-pair reads and were therefore excluded. According to the authors, the approach could potentially be generalized to other disease states and immunological phenotypes. Only TCR beta chains were sequenced in this cohort, and the absence of alpha or paired-chain data limited detectable features. The classifier was reported to diagnose cytomegalovirus status with high specificity and sensitivity in both the original cohort and the validation cohort. According to a later analysis, TCR association rates differed among HLA loci, with DRB1 alleles showing the most associated TCRs and HLA-C alleles showing the fewest. Most CMV-associated TCR beta chains appeared to be HLA-restricted in a later analysis, and the HLA associations seemed to be driven largely by CMV exposure. Broadly in line with IMGT annotations, most TCR beta V segments showed up in productive rearrangements about 87% or about 30% of the time in an earlier analysis of 450 to 750 of the donors. Because some donors lacked HLA typing at each locus, the association tests relied only on the typed subset. Immune exposure information for the cohort was limited to CMV serostatus. Around 16 rarely observed V segments, including chromosome 9 orphons, were excluded from the earlier analysis of about 610 of the donors because counts were too low. In a later analysis, around 15,000 TCR beta sequences were associated with specific HLA alleles at a false discovery rate of 0.05. A later analysis reported that several top co-occurrence clusters appeared linked to parvovirus B19, influenza, CMV and Epstein-Barr virus. Sequencing depth was assumed to be roughly uniform across donors in the presence/absence analyses, though that assumption may not hold. Linkage disequilibrium might explain the correlated functional status among segregating V segments, but an unknown experimental factor could not be excluded. A later analysis found that HLA-associated TCR beta chains were more clonally expanded and had lower generation probabilities than equally common non-associated chains.

The cohort was made up of approximately 670 healthy bone marrow donors. All cohort members were sampled while nominally healthy, although unrecorded immune exposures were likely present. The donor tested CMV seropositive and was one of the 289 seropositive cohort members. A peripheral blood sample was collected from each donor, and TCR beta sequencing was performed on peripheral blood mononuclear cells. The Qiagen DNeasy Blood Extraction Kit was used to extract genomic DNA from the blood cell samples. As to this clone: Its target antigen remains unknown. Within one base of it there is no much larger clone, and no base qualities were kept.

The receptor library was made with the immunoSEQ multiplex PCR assay. A mixture of 60 forward primers for TCR Vbeta segments and 13 reverse primers for TCR Jbeta segments was used in the multiplex PCR. The CDR3 region of rearranged TCR beta genes was amplified from genomic DNA by a multiplex PCR assay. The Illumina HiSeq System was used to sequence the amplified TCR beta libraries as 87-base-pair reads. Concerning the study's data processing: A later analysis counted about 80 million unique TCR beta chains across the 666 repertoires, and about 10 million of these chains were shared by at least two donors. To remove PCR and sequencing errors, raw reads were error-corrected and collapsed into unique sequences using a nearest-neighbor algorithm that merged closely related sequences. CDR3 sequences were aligned to IMGT reference sequences to assign V, D and J gene segments. For a sequence to be retained, at least a six-nucleotide match to both a V gene segment and a J gene segment was required. A rearrangement counted as productive if the CDR3 had no stop codons and remained in frame with V and J, and every other rearrangement counted as non-productive. CDR3 was defined by IMGT convention, running from the second conserved V-encoded cysteine to the conserved J-encoded phenylalanine. Sequences without an unambiguous match to a single V gene segment were excluded from the earlier analysis of over 500 of the donors. In an earlier analysis of some 590 of the donors, a V segment was called functional when productive rearrangements were above 56.7%, and segregating when the standard deviation between donors exceeded 5%. A statistical classification framework was developed to diagnose cytomegalovirus status using the catalog of TCR beta chain sequences. In a later analysis, TCR nucleotide sequences were compared against IMGT/GENE-DB human TR gene sequences so that V and J genes could be assigned. A later analysis assigned CDR3 sequences and most-parsimonious VDJ recombination scenarios with the TCRdist pipeline. In a later analysis, every TCR beta chain was defined by the combination of its CDR3 amino acid sequence and its V-gene family, and reads without a unique V-gene family were dropped. In a later analysis, 450 to 600 highly shared, low-generation-probability nucleotide sequences were removed to address suspected cross-contamination and a sequencing artifact. A later analysis calculated a clonal expansion index for each public chain from normalized within-repertoire ranks of inferred template counts. In a later analysis, generation probabilities were computed with a VDJ recombination model fitted to out-of-frame rearrangements, and the resulting probabilities were checked against IGoR. A later analysis scored TCR-TCR, TCR-HLA and TCR-CMV co-occurrence with hypergeometric tests, applying a repertoire-size bias correction to TCR pairs. False discovery rates were estimated in a later analysis by permuting HLA or CMV assignments 20 times. In a later analysis, co-occurring TCRs were grouped using DBSCAN, with TCRdist sequence similarity added in when clustering inside HLA-allele-positive subsets. Repertoires with fewer than 30,000 or more than 120,000 public chains, plus five repertoires with anomalous nucleotide sharing, were excluded from co-occurrence clustering. TCRdb stores this immuneACCESS table with in-frame sequences only. Part of the clones is absent; in the studies checked, under half of the shortfall reflects unresolved V genes, and no reason is known for the rest. V, J and clone size are taken as reported in that table, and D and trimming were inferred from the DNA itself. The sample table lists 150,000 to 200,000 clones, over 65% of them with a count of one. The ten biggest clones cover around 3.6% of the sample.

Trimming costs V 1 base and J 1 base, and their ends lie 14 bases apart. The CDR3 covers 16 residues, taking in both the cysteine and the phenylalanine. Of all the DNA, just the CDR3 is kept, 48 bases in frame from base 1. The germline V gene supplies CDR1 SGHDT and CDR2 YYEEEE. Input material: PBMCs. The sequence derives from a man aged 40-49 years in good health and CMV-seropositive. Recombination joined TRBV5-6 with TRBJ1-1; the D gene lacks a confident call. Here the CDR3 is given as CASSLLPSLSNTEAFF. The DNA sequence reads TGTGCCAGCAGCTTGCTTCCGTCCCTGTCGAACACTGAAGCTTTCTTT.